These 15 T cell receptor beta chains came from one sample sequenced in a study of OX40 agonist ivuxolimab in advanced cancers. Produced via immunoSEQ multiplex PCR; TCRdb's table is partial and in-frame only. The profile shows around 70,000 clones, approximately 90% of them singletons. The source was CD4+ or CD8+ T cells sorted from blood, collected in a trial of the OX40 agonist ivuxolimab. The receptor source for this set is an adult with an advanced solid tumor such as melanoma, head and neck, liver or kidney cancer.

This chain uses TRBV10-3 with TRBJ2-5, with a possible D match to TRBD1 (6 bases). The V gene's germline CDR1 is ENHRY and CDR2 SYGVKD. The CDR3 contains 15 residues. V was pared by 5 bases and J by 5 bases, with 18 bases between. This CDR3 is CAISSRQDTAETQYF. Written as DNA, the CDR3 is TGTGCCATCAGTTCCCGACAGGACACGGCGGAGACCCAGTACTTC.

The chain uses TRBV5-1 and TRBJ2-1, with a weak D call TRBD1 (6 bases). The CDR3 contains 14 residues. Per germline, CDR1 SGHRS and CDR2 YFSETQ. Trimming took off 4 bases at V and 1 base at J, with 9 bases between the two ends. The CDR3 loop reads CASSNTGSYNEQFF. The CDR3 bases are TGCGCCAGCAGCAACACAGGGTCCTACAATGAGCAGTTCTTC.

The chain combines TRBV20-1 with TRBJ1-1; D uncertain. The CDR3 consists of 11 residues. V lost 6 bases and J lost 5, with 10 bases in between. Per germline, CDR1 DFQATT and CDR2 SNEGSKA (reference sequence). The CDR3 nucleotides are TGCAGTGCGCCGCTTGAGACTGAAGCTTTCTTT. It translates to CSAPLETEAFF.

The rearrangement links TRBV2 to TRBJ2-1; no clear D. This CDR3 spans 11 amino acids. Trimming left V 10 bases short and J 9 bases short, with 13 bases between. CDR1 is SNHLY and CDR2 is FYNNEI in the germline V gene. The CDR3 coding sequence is TGTGCCATCGGACCGGTGGGTGAGCAGTTCTTC. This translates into CAIGPVGEQFF. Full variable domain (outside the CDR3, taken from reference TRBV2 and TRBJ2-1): EPEVTQTPSHQVTQMGQEVILRCVPISNHLYFYWYRQILGQKVEFLVSFYNNEISEKSEIFDDQFSVERPDGSNFTLKIRSTKLEDSAMYFCAIGPVGEQFFGPGTRLTVL.

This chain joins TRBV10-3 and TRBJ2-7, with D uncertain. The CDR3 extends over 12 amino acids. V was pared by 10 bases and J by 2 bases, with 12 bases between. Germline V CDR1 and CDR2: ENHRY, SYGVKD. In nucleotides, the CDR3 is TGTGCCACTTCCTTAGGAGCCTACGAGCAGTACTTC. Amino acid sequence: CATSLGAYEQYF.

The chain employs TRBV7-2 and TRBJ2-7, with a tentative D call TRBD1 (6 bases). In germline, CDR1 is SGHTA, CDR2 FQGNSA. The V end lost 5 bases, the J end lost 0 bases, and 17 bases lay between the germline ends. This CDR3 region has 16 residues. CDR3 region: CASSPGERRSSYEQYF. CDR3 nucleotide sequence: TGTGCCAGCAGCCCAGGGGAGCGGCGCAGCTCCTACGAGCAGTACTTC.

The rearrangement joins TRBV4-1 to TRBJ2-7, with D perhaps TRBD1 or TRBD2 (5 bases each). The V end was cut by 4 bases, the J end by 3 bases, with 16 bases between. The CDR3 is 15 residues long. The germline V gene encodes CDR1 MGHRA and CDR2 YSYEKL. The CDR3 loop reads CASSPPGTDFYEQYF. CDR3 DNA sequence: TGCGCCAGCAGCCCCCCCGGGACGGACTTCTACGAGCAGTACTTC.

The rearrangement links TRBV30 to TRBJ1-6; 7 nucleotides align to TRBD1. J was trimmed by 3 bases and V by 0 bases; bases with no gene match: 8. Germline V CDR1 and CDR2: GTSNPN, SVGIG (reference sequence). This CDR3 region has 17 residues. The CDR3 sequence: CAWSVQSGGIYNSPLHF. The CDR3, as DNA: TGTGCCTGGAGTGTACAGTCAGGGGGAATCTATAATTCACCCCTCCACTTT.

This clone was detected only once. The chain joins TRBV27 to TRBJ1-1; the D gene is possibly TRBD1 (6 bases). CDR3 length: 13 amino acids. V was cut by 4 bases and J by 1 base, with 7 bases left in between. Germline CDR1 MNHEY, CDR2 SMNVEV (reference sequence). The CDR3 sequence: CASSSTGNTEAFF. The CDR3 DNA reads TGTGCCAGCAGTTCGACAGGGAACACTGAAGCTTTCTTT.

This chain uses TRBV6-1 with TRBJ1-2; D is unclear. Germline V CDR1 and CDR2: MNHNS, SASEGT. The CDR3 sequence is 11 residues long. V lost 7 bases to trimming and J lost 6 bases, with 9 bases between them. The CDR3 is CASMRTDGYTF. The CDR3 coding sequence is TGTGCCAGCATGAGGACGGATGGCTACACCTTC.

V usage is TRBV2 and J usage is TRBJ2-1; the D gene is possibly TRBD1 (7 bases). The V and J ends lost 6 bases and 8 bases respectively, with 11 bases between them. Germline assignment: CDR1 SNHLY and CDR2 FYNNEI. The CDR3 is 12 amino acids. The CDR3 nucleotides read TGTGCCAGCAGGCAGGGGGAGGATGAGCAGTTCTTC. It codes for CASRQGEDEQFF. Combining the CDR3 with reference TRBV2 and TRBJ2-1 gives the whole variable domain EPEVTQTPSHQVTQMGQEVILRCVPISNHLYFYWYRQILGQKVEFLVSFYNNEISEKSEIFDDQFSVERPDGSNFTLKIRSTKLEDSAMYFCASRQGEDEQFFGPGTRLTVL.

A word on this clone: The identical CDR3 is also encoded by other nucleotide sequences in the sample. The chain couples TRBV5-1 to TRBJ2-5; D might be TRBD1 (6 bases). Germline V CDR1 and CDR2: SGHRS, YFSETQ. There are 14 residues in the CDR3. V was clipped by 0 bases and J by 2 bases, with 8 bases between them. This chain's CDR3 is CASSLGTAQETQYF. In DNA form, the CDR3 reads TGCGCCAGCAGCTTGGGGACAGCACAAGAGACCCAGTACTTC.

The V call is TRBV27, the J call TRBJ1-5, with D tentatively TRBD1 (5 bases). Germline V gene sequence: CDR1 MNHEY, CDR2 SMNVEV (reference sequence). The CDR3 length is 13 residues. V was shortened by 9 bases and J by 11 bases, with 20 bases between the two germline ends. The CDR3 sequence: CASAGGYDRAQHF. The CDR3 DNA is TGTGCCAGTGCCGGGGGGTATGACCGAGCCCAGCATTTT.

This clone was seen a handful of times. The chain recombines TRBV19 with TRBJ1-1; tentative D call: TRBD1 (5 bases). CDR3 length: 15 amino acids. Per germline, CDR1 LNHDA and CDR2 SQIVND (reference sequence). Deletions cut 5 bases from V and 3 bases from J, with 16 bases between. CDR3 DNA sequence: TGTGCCAGTAGTGCCCGGGACTCTAGGGACACTGAAGCTTTCTTT. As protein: CASSARDSRDTEAFF. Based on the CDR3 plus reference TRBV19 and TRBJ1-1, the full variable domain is DGGITQSPKYLFRKEGQNVTLSCEQNLNHDAMYWYRQDPGQGLRLIYYSQIVNDFQKGDIAEGYSVSREKKESFPLTVTSAQKNPTAFYLCASSARDSRDTEAFFGQGTRLTVV.

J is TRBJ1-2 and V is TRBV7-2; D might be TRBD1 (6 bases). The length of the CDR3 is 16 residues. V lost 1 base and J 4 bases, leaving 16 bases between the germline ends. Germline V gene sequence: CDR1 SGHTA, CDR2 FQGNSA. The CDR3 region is CASSLGGQGLIYGYTF. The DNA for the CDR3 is TGTGCCAGCAGCTTAGGGGGGCAGGGGCTTATCTATGGCTACACCTTC.